One T cell receptor (beta chain) is described in this entry. The target of this receptor is not known. The record has no base qualities; no much larger clone is one base away. The data were taken from a study of neurological immune-mediated disorders (dated by TCRdb to between 2018 and 2021). The study in broad terms: Peripheral blood TCR-beta repertoires from patients with HTLV-I-associated myelopathy (HAM/TSP), patients with multiple sclerosis, and healthy controls were compared in the study using UMI-based sequencing. Longitudinal samples, technical triplicates and paired sorted CD4+ and CD8+ T-cell subsets, alongside PBMC samples, were included among the roughly 97 TCR-beta libraries. The cohort comprised 60 to 75 subjects: some 15 HAM/TSP patients, 35 or so multiple sclerosis patients and around 20 healthy controls.

Broader findings and caveats from the paper: TCR clonal expansion was highest in HAM/TSP patients and lowest in MS patients, with MS patients falling below even healthy controls. Across subjects, expanded clones never shared an identical CDR3 amino acid sequence, which suggests that the TCR-beta repertoires in every group were private.

cDNA was synthesized by template-switch 5'RACE using a primer carrying a 10-nucleotide random unique molecular identifier by which each TCR transcript was tagged. Over 170 million TCR-beta sequences, covering 15-18 subjects, were produced in each sequencing run. Total RNA was extracted with the RNeasy kit. Using the KAPA Real-time Library Amplification kit, TCR-beta VDJ regions were amplified with primers for the TCR constant region and the 5'RACE anchor. Sample indexes and Illumina adaptors were added in a first PCR, and a second PCR then increased library yield. The roughly 650 bp TCR product was size-selected on a 2% E-gel SizeSelection system after Ampure bead purification. Before pooling, libraries had their quality checked on a Bioanalyzer, their concentration measured with Qubit, and their quantity determined with the Kapa Library Quantification kit. Libraries were sequenced paired-end 2 x 150 bp on an Illumina HiSeq 2500. To increase sequence diversity, about 25-30% phiX was spiked into each library pool. Per the source publication's procedure: The quality-filtered reads were processed with the UMI-based MiGEC pipeline, whose error correction step removed more than 80% of the raw TCR sequences. IMGT germline references were used for alignment of VDJ genes, and clonotypes were defined by a unique CDR3 amino acid sequence together with V-J genes. Clonal expansion, Shannon diversity and CDR3 relatedness were evaluated with VDJtools (CalcPairwiseDistances, ClusterSamples), while phylogenetic trees were built in CLCbio workbench. A clone was classed as expanded if it had 8 or more unique UMIs, a cutoff based on coefficient-of-variation modelling across technical triplicates. TCRdb reanalyzed the raw reads on its own, using fastp at Q25 for trimming and MiXCR for clone calling, and kept in-frame beta chains. Rows with a matching CDR3 protein are joined into one entry that keeps the most common DNA and genes. The V and J calls come from TCRdb's annotation, not from the publication. The sample table records fewer than 40,000 distinct CDR3 sequences; more than 4.5% of these occur just once. Together, the top ten hold roughly 9% of the sample.

The healthy controls were volunteers from a blood bank in Maryland, USA. TCR libraries for sorted subsets were made from 950,000 to 1,000,000 sorted CD4+ or CD8+ T cells. PBMCs were separated from peripheral blood using Ficoll-Hypaque density gradient centrifugation and then cryopreserved in liquid nitrogen. The study also sequenced paired sorted CD4+ and CD8+ subsets from healthy controls, HAM/TSP patients and MS patients. Material for sequencing was CD4+ T cells from blood. The source is a young man in good health.

The DNA reads TGCGCCAGCACGGGGACAGACACTGAAGCTTTCTTT. This sequence encodes CASTGTDTEAFF. The chain was built from TRBV5-1 and TRBJ1-1, and TRBD1 aligns with 7 junction nucleotides. Trimming removed 6 bases from V and 3 bases from J; the gene matches leave 2 bases unexplained. Measured from the cysteine to the phenylalanine, the CDR3 is 12 residues long. The read is trimmed to its CDR3 DNA, 36 bases read in frame from base 1. CDR1 and CDR2 are read off the germline V gene as SGHRS and YFSETQ.